These 29 T cell receptor beta chains were all obtained from the same sample, sequenced in a study of OX40 agonist ivuxolimab in advanced cancers. Profiling relied on immunoSEQ multiplex PCR, and the TCRdb table lists in-frame clones only, not all of them. The repertoire includes some 45,000 clones, 80% to 90% of them detected once, and 4.5% to 5% sits in the top ten. The source material was CD4+ or CD8+ T cells sorted from blood, sampled in a trial of the OX40 agonist ivuxolimab. These receptors came from an adult with an advanced solid tumor such as melanoma, head and neck, liver or kidney cancer.

V and J are TRBV30 and TRBJ1-6; 8 bases are shared with TRBD1. Trimming took 3 bases from V and 9 from J; bases not matched to a gene: 19. Per the germline V gene, CDR1 is GTSNPN and CDR2 is SVGIG (reference sequence). The CDR3 is 18 residues long. CDR3 sequence (DNA): TGTGCCTGGAGAGGGCCGTTAGTCGGACAGGGAGATAGTTCACCCCTCCACTTT. This sequence encodes CAWRGPLVGQGDSSPLHF.

Here the CDR3 DNA reads TGTGCCAGCAGCTTAGGCGTTCGGCCAGATACGCAGTATTTT. It codes for CASSLGVRPDTQYF. The chain has TRBV7-3 and TRBJ2-3; D not certain. The CDR3 is 14 residues long. The germline CDR1 and CDR2 sequences are SGHTA and FQGTGA. The V end lost 2 bases, the J end lost 4 bases, and 10 bases lay between the germline ends.

The V call is TRBV7-9, the J call TRBJ2-5; 7 positions agree with TRBD1. Gene TRBJ2-7 matches the end of the DNA better, so the J call may be wrong. From germline, CDR1 is SEHNR and CDR2 FQNEAQ (reference sequence). The CDR3 sequence is 12 residues long. The CDR3 nucleotides are TGTGCCTACGGGACAGAGCCCTACGAGCAGTACTTC. It yields the protein CAYGTEPYEQYF.

The sample holds a few counts of this clone. The V call is TRBV2, the J call TRBJ1-2, with D unresolved. V lost 3 bases to trimming and J lost 2 bases, with 10 bases between them. Germline CDR1 is SNHLY and CDR2 is FYNNEI. This CDR3 is 14 amino acids long. The CDR3 DNA is TGTGCCAGCAGTGATCCCCGGCCGAACTATGGCTACACCTTC. Residues: CASSDPRPNYGYTF. Full variable domain (missing parts from reference TRBV2 and TRBJ1-2): EPEVTQTPSHQVTQMGQEVILRCVPISNHLYFYWYRQILGQKVEFLVSFYNNEISEKSEIFDDQFSVERPDGSNFTLKIRSTKLEDSAMYFCASSDPRPNYGYTFGSGTRLTVV.

Only one count was recorded for this clone. This chain connects TRBV30 to TRBJ1-2, with a possible D match to TRBD1 (6 bases). V was trimmed by 5 bases and J by 6 bases, leaving 19 bases between them. There are 14 residues in the CDR3. Germline lookup yields CDR1 GTSNPN and CDR2 SVGIG (reference sequence). CDR3 in amino acids: CAWETGKGVHGYTF. CDR3 nucleotide sequence: TGTGCCTGGGAAACAGGGAAAGGAGTCCATGGCTACACCTTC.

This clone has only one observation. This chain joins TRBV5-1 and TRBJ1-1; D may be TRBD1 (5 bases). Germline CDR1 and CDR2: SGHRS and YFSETQ. The CDR3 has 15 amino acids. Trimming shortened V by 0 bases and J by 3 bases, and 12 bases separated the two germline ends. As DNA, the CDR3 is TGCGCCAGCAGCTTGGATGGGGGAGCCGACACTGAAGCTTTCTTT. It yields the protein CASSLDGGADTEAFF.

This rearrangement joins TRBV28 to TRBJ2-7, with D maybe TRBD2 (6 bases). The CDR3 consists of 15 residues. V lost 8 bases and J lost 0, with 17 bases in between. Per germline, CDR1 MDHEN and CDR2 SYDVKM. The CDR3 protein is CASSPAGPLSYEQYF. The CDR3, as DNA: TGTGCCAGCTCCCCCGCGGGGCCCCTCTCCTACGAGCAGTACTTC.

The V and J genes are TRBV2 and TRBJ2-1, with 9 bases that match TRBD2. This CDR3 comprises 16 residues. The trim removed 2 bases at V and 3 bases at J, leaving 5 bases unmatched. CDR1 is SNHLY, CDR2 FYNNEI, per germline. The CDR3 DNA reads as TGTGCCAGCAGTGAAAGGCGGGGGGGCCGCTACAATGAGCAGTTCTTC. Encoded protein: CASSERRGGRYNEQFF.

The chain has TRBV4-1 and TRBJ2-1, with D tentatively TRBD1 (5 bases). The CDR3 consists of 16 residues. Germline CDR1 reads MGHRA; CDR2 reads YSYEKL. V lost 0 bases and J 0 bases, leaving 9 bases between the germline ends. CDR3 nucleotide sequence: TGCGCCAGCAGCCAAGATGAGCAGGGCTCCTACAATGAGCAGTTCTTC. Its protein is CASSQDEQGSYNEQFF.

The chain carries TRBV11-2 and TRBJ2-1; 9 bases fit TRBD1. Trimming took 4 bases from V and 9 from J; bases not matched to a gene: 13. Germline CDR1 and CDR2: SGHAT and FQNNGV. The CDR3 runs 16 residues. CDR3 in DNA: TGTGCCAGCAGCTCAATTCGGGACAGGGTAAACGGTGAGCAGTTCTTC. It translates to CASSSIRDRVNGEQFF.

The chain uses TRBV18 and TRBJ2-2, with TRBD2 matching over 8 bases. The CDR3 length is 17 residues. Germline V gene lookup returns CDR1 KGHSH and CDR2 LQKENI. J gave up 4 bases and V 0 bases, and 7 bases lay outside the gene matches. CDR3 nucleotide sequence: TGTGCCAGCTCACCACCCACGGGACTAGACGGCACCGGGGAGCTGTTTTTT. Translated: CASSPPTGLDGTGELFF.

This rearrangement joins TRBV18 to TRBJ1-2; D is unresolved. The CDR3 is 12 amino acids. V was pared by 2 bases and J by 8 bases, with 9 bases between. Germline CDR1 is KGHSH and CDR2 is LQKENI. CDR3 in amino acids: CASSPGDGGYTF. In nucleotides, the CDR3 is TGTGCCAGCTCACCAGGGGATGGCGGCTACACCTTC.

V usage is TRBV6-1 and J usage is TRBJ1-5; TRBD1 agrees at 7 bases. CDR1 is MNHNS and CDR2 is SASEGT in the germline V gene. Trimming took 4 bases from V and 3 from J; bases not matched to a gene: 6. The CDR3 spans 15 residues. The CDR3: CASSADRDFNQPQHF. The CDR3, as DNA: TGTGCCAGCAGTGCTGACAGGGACTTCAATCAGCCCCAGCATTTT.

V and J are TRBV19 and TRBJ1-5; 9 bases are a match to TRBD1. V was clipped by 5 bases and J by 3 bases; unmatched bases: 8. CDR3 length: 16 amino acids. Germline V gene lookup returns CDR1 LNHDA and CDR2 SQIVND (reference sequence). The CDR3 coding sequence is TGTGCCAGTAGTCCCTGGACAGGGGAGCTCAATCAGCCCCAGCATTTT. Protein product: CASSPWTGELNQPQHF. The full variable domain, completed using reference TRBV19 and TRBJ1-5, is DGGITQSPKYLFRKEGQNVTLSCEQNLNHDAMYWYRQDPGQGLRLIYYSQIVNDFQKGDIAEGYSVSREKKESFPLTVTSAQKNPTAFYLCASSPWTGELNQPQHFGDGTRLSIL.

The chain joins TRBV7-2 to TRBJ2-1; the match to TRBD2 covers 7 bases. CDR1 and CDR2 from the germline V gene are SGHTA and FQGNSA. Trimming removed 5 bases from V and 6 bases from J; junction bases left unmatched: 4. The CDR3 is made up of 13 amino acids. The CDR3 coding sequence is TGTGCCAGCAGCCCATGGACTAGCAATGAGCAGTTCTTC. This encodes CASSPWTSNEQFF.

This clone was seen just once. This sequence joins TRBV30 and TRBJ1-2, with a possible D match to TRBD1 (6 bases). Germline assignment: CDR1 GTSNPN and CDR2 SVGIG (reference sequence). This CDR3 contains 13 residues. V lost 0 bases and J lost 8, with 13 bases in between. CDR3 region: CAWSVQGGYGYTF. Written as DNA, the CDR3 is TGTGCCTGGAGTGTACAGGGTGGTTACGGCTACACCTTC.

The chain couples TRBV6-1 to TRBJ1-2; D uncertain. Trimming removed 7 bases from V and 3 bases from J, with 12 bases in between. Germline-derived CDR1 and CDR2 are MNHNS and SASEGT. This CDR3 contains 13 residues. CDR3 DNA sequence: TGTGCCAGCAACCCGGGTTCTGACTATGGCTACACCTTC. This translates into CASNPGSDYGYTF.

The chain uses TRBV27 and TRBJ2-1; 13 bases are shared with TRBD2. V lost 0 bases, J lost 10 bases, and 3 bases stayed unmatched. The V gene's germline CDR1 is MNHEY and CDR2 SMNVEV (reference sequence). This CDR3 region has 15 residues. The DNA of the CDR3 is TGTGCCAGCAGTTTATCACTAGCGGGGGGGCGGGAGCAGTTCTTC. Its translation: CASSLSLAGGREQFF.

CDR3 nucleotide sequence: TGTGCCAGCAGTTTACTAAGACCGCTCAATCAGCCCCAGCATTTT. It yields the protein CASSLLRPLNQPQHF. The V and J genes are TRBV28 and TRBJ1-5; D gene uncertain. Germline loops: CDR1 MDHEN, CDR2 SYDVKM. CDR3 size: 15 residues. Trimming shortened V by 2 bases and J by 3 bases, and 11 bases separated the two germline ends.

This chain connects TRBV7-2 to TRBJ2-1, with 13 bases lining up with TRBD2. Germline assignment: CDR1 SGHTA and CDR2 FQGNSA. V shed 4 bases and J 7 bases; nucleotides not matched to a gene: 4. The CDR3 is 15 residues long. Written as DNA, the CDR3 is TGTGCCAGCAGCTGGGGACTAGCGGGAACGAATGAGCAGTTCTTC. Protein product: CASSWGLAGTNEQFF. The variable domain in full, completed from reference TRBV7-2 and TRBJ2-1, reads GAGVSQSPSNKVTEKGKDVELRCDPISGHTALYWYRQSLGQGLEFLIYFQGNSAPDKSGLPSDRFSAERTGGSVSTLTIQRTQQEDSAVYLCASSWGLAGTNEQFFGPGTRLTVL.

The chain links TRBV4-3 to TRBJ1-1; 7 nucleotides align to TRBD1. Germline V lookup: CDR1 LGHNA, CDR2 YSLEER. V lost 1 base, J lost 5 bases, and 4 bases stayed unmatched. This CDR3 contains 14 residues. Here the CDR3 reads CASSQVSGGTEAFF. The CDR3 nucleotides read TGCGCCAGCAGCCAAGTTTCAGGGGGGACTGAAGCTTTCTTT.

The V and J genes are TRBV5-6 and TRBJ1-1; D remains unclear. CDR3 length equals 14 residues. The germline V gene has CDR1 SGHDT and CDR2 YYEEEE. V was pared by 0 bases and J by 1 base, with 7 bases between. The CDR3 DNA sequence: TGTGCCAGCAGCTTGGGAAGGCCGAACACTGAAGCTTTCTTT. Its protein is CASSLGRPNTEAFF.

V usage is TRBV5-1 and J usage is TRBJ2-3; D unclear. Germline V lookup: CDR1 SGHRS, CDR2 YFSETQ. This CDR3 comprises 12 residues. The V end was cut by 1 base, the J end by 3 bases, with 3 bases between. This CDR3 reads CASSLSTDTQYF. The CDR3, as DNA: TGCGCCAGCAGCTTGTCGACAGATACGCAGTATTTT.

The CDR3 spells CSVTLLGQEHYGYTF. The CDR3 nucleotides read TGCAGCGTCACCCTCCTGGGACAGGAACACTATGGCTACACCTTC. The gene calls are TRBV29-1 and TRBJ1-2; 8 bases fit TRBD1. This CDR3 region has 15 residues. J gave up 3 bases and V 6 bases, and 12 bases lay outside the gene matches. Germline assignment: CDR1 SQVTM and CDR2 ANQGSEA.

The V call is TRBV30, the J call TRBJ2-7, with 8 bases lining up with TRBD2. The CDR3 consists of 14 residues. The germline V gene encodes CDR1 GTSNPN and CDR2 SVGIG (reference sequence). The trim removed 0 bases at V and 6 bases at J, leaving 7 bases unmatched. For the CDR3, the DNA is TGTGCCTGGAGTGTACTGCGGGAGGAAGGCGAGCAGTACTTC. Translating gives CAWSVLREEGEQYF. Full variable domain (outside the CDR3, taken from reference TRBV30 and TRBJ2-7): SQTIHQWPATLVQPVGSPLSLECTVEGTSNPNLYWYRQAAGRGLQLLFYSVGIGQISSEVPQNLSASRPQDRQFILSSKKLLLSDSGFYLCAWSVLREEGEQYFGPGTRLTVT.

This clone was counted a few times. The chain carries TRBV30 and TRBJ2-2, with D perhaps matching TRBD1 or TRBD2 (5 bases each). This CDR3 comprises 16 residues. Trimming took off 2 bases at V and 0 bases at J, with 13 bases between the two ends. The germline V gene encodes CDR1 GTSNPN and CDR2 SVGIG (reference sequence). CDR3 nucleotide sequence: TGTGCCTGGAGTCCTGGGACGAGGGCGAACACCGGGGAGCTGTTTTTT. Translated, it gives CAWSPGTRANTGELFF.

DNA for the CDR3: TGTGCCAGTATCACAACCGCAGGGGATCGCCAGCATTTT. Protein product: CASITTAGDRQHF. V and J are TRBV19 and TRBJ1-5; possibly TRBD1 for D (6 bases). CDR1 and CDR2 (germline): LNHDA, SQIVND (reference sequence). Trimming left V 7 bases short and J 12 bases short, with 19 bases between. The CDR3 is 13 amino acids.

The chain has TRBV7-2 and TRBJ1-1; 10 bases are shared with TRBD1. This CDR3 contains 13 residues. Germline trimming cut 5 bases from V and 11 bases from J; bases unmatched to any gene: 8. Germline-derived CDR1 and CDR2 are SGHTA and FQGNSA. CDR3 loop: CASSQGQGGRAFF. DNA for the CDR3: TGTGCCAGCAGCCAAGGACAGGGGGGGAGGGCTTTCTTT.

This chain joins TRBV5-6 and TRBJ2-1; D not resolved. Germline assignment: CDR1 SGHDT and CDR2 YYEEEE. The CDR3 contains 15 residues. Trimming left V 4 bases short and J 6 bases short, with 17 bases between. For the CDR3, the DNA is TGTGCCAGCAGCACTGCTAAGATTCTTCCCAATGAGCAGTTCTTC. Protein product: CASSTAKILPNEQFF.